This TCR beta chain comes out of a study of T cell changes during pregnancy in multiple sclerosis. CDR1 and CDR2 (germline): SGHNT, YYREEE (reference sequence). CDR3 length: 14 residues. V dropped 3 bases and J dropped 10 bases, with 14 bases sitting between them. The table came from immunoSEQ multiplex PCR; TCRdb's copy has only in-frame clones and leaves some out. Of fewer than 45,000 clones listed, around 89% are singletons. The origin of this receptor is a female donor in good health, enrolled as a control in a pregnancy study. This material consisted of CD8+ T cells from peripheral blood mononuclear cells, taken after pregnancy. This sequence joins TRBV5-4 and TRBJ1-6; D gene unclear. The CDR3 coding sequence is TGTGCCAGCAGCTACGAGGGCCAAGGATCACCCCTCCACTTT. Its protein product is CASSYEGQGSPLHF. The complete variable domain, with remaining parts taken from reference TRBV5-4 and TRBJ1-6, reads ETGVTQSPTHLIKTRGQQVTLRCSSQSGHNTVSWYQQALGQGPQFIFQYYREEENGRGNFPPRFSGLQFPNYSSELNVNALELDDSALYLCASSYEGQGSPLHFGNGTRLTVT.